One sample yielded the 28 T cell receptor beta chains listed below, sequenced in a study of blood T cells in healthy people across ages. Next came a second PCR, run for 7 to 11 cycles, which used a sample-barcoded 5' primer along with a J-beta primer mix. Via MiXCR, TCRdb re-called the 5' RACE reads, giving one row per CDR3 protein. The data show roughly 1.9 million distinct CDR3 sequences, around 40% seen once. Sequencing was done on a sample of blood. The receptors were gathered from a human donor in good health.

This clonotype has only a few counts. The CDR3, as DNA: TGTGCCACCCAACTGGGTCCCGGCGGTGGAGAGACCCAGTACTTC. Its protein product is CATQLGPGGGETQYF. The gene calls are TRBV11-3 and TRBJ2-5; no definite D call. Germline values: CDR1 SGHNT, CDR2 YENEEA. V was trimmed by 10 bases and J by 4 bases, leaving 22 bases between them. The CDR3 totals 15 residues. Complete variable domain (other parts from reference TRBV11-3 and TRBJ2-5): EAGVVQSPRYKIIEKKQPVAFWCNPISGHNTLYWYLQNLGQGPELLIRYENEEAVDDSQLPKDRFSAERLKGVDSTLKIQPAELGDSAVYLCATQLGPGGGETQYFGPGTRLLVL.

This clonotype was detected only once. The rearrangement uses TRBV15 and TRBJ1-1; D remains unclear. This CDR3 has 14 residues. The germline V and J ends were trimmed by 3 bases and 1 base, with 9 bases remaining between them. CDR1 and CDR2 from the germline V gene are LNHNV and YYDKDF (reference sequence). CDR3 nucleotide sequence: TGTGCCACCAGCAGGGCAGCGACGAACACTGAAGCTTTCTTT. Translation: CATSRAATNTEAFF. The variable domain in full, with the rest retrieved from reference TRBV15 and TRBJ1-1, is DAMVIQNPRYQVTQFGKPVTLSCSQTLNHNVMYWYQQKSSQAPKLLFHYYDKDFNNEADTPDNFQSRRPNTSFCFLDIRSPGLGDTAMYLCATSRAATNTEAFFGQGTRLTVV.

This chain uses TRBV10-3 with TRBJ2-5; 10 bases fit TRBD2. Germline lookup yields CDR1 ENHRY and CDR2 SYGVKD. The length of the CDR3 is 14 residues. V dropped 5 bases and J dropped 0; count of bases not matched to a gene: 0. CDR3 protein: CAISLAGDQETQYF. The CDR3 nucleotides read TGTGCCATCAGTCTAGCGGGGGACCAAGAGACCCAGTACTTC.

As to this clonotype: The junction does not match germline at one end; this may be a read error. The chain joins TRBV7-2 to TRBJ2-7; D is unclear. Germline V gene data show CDR1 as SGHTA and CDR2 as FQGNSA. The CDR3 is 14 amino acids. The CDR3, as DNA: TGTGCCAACAGCTTAGGCACATTTGGGTACGAGCAGTACTTC. This sequence encodes CANSLGTFGYEQYF.

This clonotype was counted a few times. The chain carries TRBV12-3 or TRBV12-4 and TRBJ1-4; TRBD1 is a possible D gene (6 bases). V was trimmed by 3 bases and J by 6 bases, leaving 14 bases between them. This CDR3 spans 15 amino acids. The CDR3 reads CASSFGGQGYEKLFF. The CDR3 DNA is TGTGCCAGCAGTTTTGGAGGCCAGGGGTATGAAAAACTGTTTTTT.

Ten or more counts support this clonotype. V gene TRBV4-3 combines with J gene TRBJ1-6; no clear D. The CDR3 spans 17 residues. Trimming shortened V by 0 bases and J by 7 bases, and 16 bases separated the two germline ends. Germline V gives CDR1 LGHNA, CDR2 YSLEER. In DNA, the CDR3 is TGCGCCAGCAGCCAAGAACTCCCAGGAACCCTAAATTCACCCCTCCACTTT. This codes for CASSQELPGTLNSPLHF.

The chain couples TRBV7-2 to TRBJ2-4, with 13 positions matching TRBD2. The J call is doubtful: the DNA matches TRBJ2-7 better. The CDR3 length is 15 residues. The germline V gene encodes CDR1 SGHTA and CDR2 FQGNSA. The CDR3 nucleotides read TGTGCCAGCAGCCTGGGGACTAGCGGGGAATACGAGCAGTACTTC. Translating it yields CASSLGTSGEYEQYF.

This clonotype has more than one count but fewer than ten. The J gene is TRBJ2-3, the V gene TRBV4-3; maybe TRBD2 (6 bases). Trimming took 0 bases from V and 2 from J, leaving 9 bases between them. CDR1 is LGHNA and CDR2 is YSLEER in the germline V gene. CDR3 length: 15 amino acids. CDR3 DNA: TGCGCCAGCAGCCAAGAGGGGACTTACACAGATACGCAGTATTTT. It codes for CASSQEGTYTDTQYF.

A few counts support this clonotype. V usage is TRBV25-1 and J usage is TRBJ1-2; D is ambiguous. V was shortened by 8 bases and J by 7 bases, with 20 bases between the two germline ends. Germline CDR1 reads MGHDK; CDR2 reads SYGVNS. The length of the CDR3 is 14 residues. The CDR3 nucleotides read TGTGCCAGCTCCCTCATGGAATCTTATTCTGGCTACACCTTC. It codes for CASSLMESYSGYTF.

Remarks on this clonotype: One junction end disagrees with the germline gene, perhaps due to a read error. This chain uses TRBV7-2 with TRBJ1-5, with 8 positions matching TRBD1. The CDR3 length is 15 residues. Germline V CDR1 and CDR2: SGHTA, FQGNSA. DNA of the CDR3: TGTGCCAGCAGCCCGGACAGGGACGGGAATCAGCCCCGGCATTTT. As protein: CASSPDRDGNQPRHF.

This clonotype was seen a handful of times. This may arise from a read error, as a much more abundant clone is one base away. This rearrangement joins TRBV25-1 to TRBJ1-2; D is undetermined. Germline loops: CDR1 MGHDK, CDR2 SYGVNS. CDR3 length: 11 residues. Trimming stripped 6 bases from V and 3 bases from J, with 5 bases between. CDR3 nucleotide sequence: TGTGCCAGCAGGGGCCACTATGGCTACACCTTC. It is translated as CASRGHYGYTF.

This clonotype was counted once. The chain links TRBV6-6 to TRBJ1-5; possible D gene TRBD1, 5 bases. V was trimmed by 4 bases and J by 1 base, leaving 11 bases between them. CDR3 length: 15 residues. Germline V gene lookup returns CDR1 MNHNY and CDR2 SVGAGI (reference sequence). The CDR3 spells CASSWGVRSNQPQHF. CDR3 DNA: TGTGCCAGCAGTTGGGGGGTACGGAGCAATCAGCCCCAGCATTTT.

The chain links TRBV12-3 or TRBV12-4 to TRBJ2-1; 11 nucleotides match TRBD2. The trim removed 6 bases at V and 10 bases at J, leaving 8 bases unmatched. CDR3 length: 14 amino acids. The CDR3 nucleotides are TGTGCCAGCAGGTCTAGCGGGGGGTGTCTGGAGCAGTTCTTC. Translation: CASRSSGGCLEQFF.

This clonotype was counted a single time. V and J are TRBV6-5 and TRBJ2-5, with TRBD1 matching 10 bases. Germline CDR1 and CDR2: MNHEY and SVGAGI. The CDR3 consists of 15 residues. V lost 2 bases, J lost 2 bases, and 2 bases stayed unmatched. CDR3 coding DNA: TGTGCCAGCAGTTACCTGGGACAGGGGCAAGAGACCCAGTACTTC. Its translation: CASSYLGQGQETQYF.

This clonotype was found a few times. The V call is TRBV5-1, the J call TRBJ2-5; possibly TRBD2 for D (6 bases). The length of the CDR3 is 14 residues. Trimming stripped 4 bases from V and 7 bases from J, with 17 bases between. The V gene's germline CDR1 is SGHRS and CDR2 YFSETQ. The CDR3, as DNA: TGCGCCAGCAGCCTCCGGGGAGGTACGGCGACCCAGTACTTC. It codes for CASSLRGGTATQYF.

The chain recombines TRBV10-3 with TRBJ1-5; possible D gene TRBD1, 5 bases. Germline V gene sequence: CDR1 ENHRY, CDR2 SYGVKD. V lost 5 bases and J lost 9, with 14 bases in between. There are 13 residues in the CDR3. CDR3 DNA: TGTGCCATCAGTCCTCGGACATCGGGGCCCCAGCATTTT. It specifies CAISPRTSGPQHF.

This rearrangement joins TRBV6-5 to TRBJ2-1; unclear D gene. The germline V gene has CDR1 MNHEY and CDR2 SVGAGI. The CDR3 sequence is 14 residues long. The V gene lost 2 bases and the J gene lost 9 bases, with 14 bases spanning the gap. CDR3 sequence (DNA): TGTGCCAGCAGTTACCCTAACGGGCCCGTTGAGCAGTTCTTC. It translates to CASSYPNGPVEQFF.

Remarks on this clonotype: One end of the junction varies from germline; a read error may be responsible. V and J are TRBV13 and TRBJ1-1; 8 bases match TRBD1. The CDR3 extends over 14 amino acids. Germline V lookup: CDR1 PRHDT, CDR2 FYEKMQ (reference sequence). In nucleotides, the CDR3 is TGTGCCAGCAGCGTAGGACAGGGACTGACTGAAGCTTTCTTT. Residues: CASSVGQGLTEAFF.

This rearrangement joins TRBV20-1 to TRBJ2-3; D is uncertain. The length of the CDR3 is 14 residues. Trimming stripped 8 bases from V and 4 bases from J, with 19 bases between. Per the germline V gene, CDR1 is DFQATT and CDR2 is SNEGSKA (reference sequence). CDR3 region: CSLGNPVKADTQYF. The CDR3, as DNA: TGCAGTTTAGGGAACCCCGTTAAGGCAGATACGCAGTATTTT.

The rearrangement uses TRBV20-1 and TRBJ1-1; the D is unclear. Between the trimmed V and J ends, which lost 7 bases and 3 bases, there was a span of 9 bases. CDR1 and CDR2 (germline): DFQATT, SNEGSKA (reference sequence). There are 11 residues in the CDR3. CDR3: CSDGRYTEAFF. The CDR3 DNA reads TGCAGTGACGGACGGTACACTGAAGCTTTCTTT.

The gene calls are TRBV5-1 and TRBJ2-1; 7 positions match TRBD1. Trimming at V came to 4 bases and at J to 0 bases, leaving 4 bases not matched to a gene. The CDR3 has 15 amino acids. CDR1 and CDR2 (germline): SGHRS, YFSETQ. CDR3 sequence: CASSKDRSSYNEQFF. The CDR3 bases are TGCGCCAGCAGCAAGGACAGGAGCTCCTACAATGAGCAGTTCTTC. Full variable domain (missing parts from reference TRBV5-1 and TRBJ2-1): KAGVTQTPRYLIKTRGQQVTLSCSPISGHRSVSWYQQTPGQGLQFLFEYFSETQRNKGNFPGRFSGRQFSNSRSEMNVSTLELGDSALYLCASSKDRSSYNEQFFGPGTRLTVL.

This chain joins TRBV7-9 and TRBJ2-3; D might be TRBD2 (5 bases). The CDR3 consists of 16 residues. Deletions cut 0 bases from V and 2 bases from J, with 12 bases between. Germline values: CDR1 SEHNR, CDR2 FQNEAQ (reference sequence). This CDR3 reads CASSLAAPGYTDTQYF. As DNA, the CDR3 is TGTGCCAGCAGCTTAGCCGCGCCGGGGTACACAGATACGCAGTATTTT. The complete variable domain, with remaining parts taken from reference TRBV7-9 and TRBJ2-3, reads DTGVSQNPRHKITKRGQNVTFRCDPISEHNRLYWYRQTLGQGPEFLTYFQNEAQLEKSRLLSDRFSAERPKGSFSTLEIQRTEQGDSAMYLCASSLAAPGYTDTQYFGPGTRLTVL.

The chain recombines TRBV5-1 with TRBJ2-6, with D tentatively TRBD1 (7 bases). Trimming took 7 bases from V and 2 from J, leaving 16 bases between them. Looked up from germline, CDR1 is SGHRS and CDR2 is YFSETQ. CDR3 size: 16 residues. The DNA for the CDR3 is TGCGCCAGCCGACTCGACAGGGAGGCTGGGGCCAACGTCCTGACTTTC. Translated: CASRLDREAGANVLTF. Looking up the rest from reference TRBV5-1 and TRBJ2-6 gives the full variable domain: KAGVTQTPRYLIKTRGQQVTLSCSPISGHRSVSWYQQTPGQGLQFLFEYFSETQRNKGNFPGRFSGRQFSNSRSEMNVSTLELGDSALYLCASRLDREAGANVLTFGAGSRLTVL.

The table lists this clonotype with a few counts. The J gene is TRBJ2-1, the V gene TRBV7-2, with D maybe TRBD1 (6 bases). The CDR3 has 15 residues. The germline V gene encodes CDR1 SGHTA and CDR2 FQGNSA. V was clipped by 6 bases and J by 0 bases, with 12 bases between them. The CDR3 reads CASRLDSSSYNEQFF. The DNA for the CDR3 is TGTGCCAGCAGACTGGACAGTAGCTCCTACAATGAGCAGTTCTTC.

The rearrangement joins TRBV4-3 to TRBJ2-7, with unresolved D. This CDR3 comprises 13 residues. Per the germline V gene, CDR1 is LGHNA and CDR2 is YSLEER. V lost 0 bases, J lost 5 bases, and 8 bases lay in between. CDR3 sequence reads: CASSQDGDDEQYF. CDR3 bases: TGCGCCAGCAGCCAAGATGGGGATGACGAGCAGTACTTC.

J is TRBJ1-4 and V is TRBV29-1; TRBD1 might be the D (5 bases). Germline CDR1 SQVTM, CDR2 ANQGSEA. V shed 4 bases and J shed 8 bases, with 14 bases lying between them. The CDR3 is made up of 13 amino acids. CDR3 amino acids: CSVGKGSGEKLFF. The CDR3 DNA follows: TGCAGCGTTGGGAAAGGTTCAGGGGAAAAACTGTTTTTT. The full variable domain, in which reference TRBV29-1 and TRBJ1-4 provide the parts outside the CDR3, is SAVISQKPSRDICQRGTSLTIQCQVDSQVTMMFWYRQQPGQSLTLIATANQGSEATYESGFVIDKFPISRPNLTFSTLTVSNMSPEDSSIYLCSVGKGSGEKLFFGSGTQLSVL.

About this clonotype itself: A much larger clone lies one base from this, so it may be a read error. The chain carries TRBV20-1 and TRBJ2-7, with D maybe TRBD1 (7 bases). The V gene lost 5 bases and the J gene lost 4 bases, with 15 bases spanning the gap. The CDR3 sequence is 13 residues long. Germline V gene lookup returns CDR1 DFQATT and CDR2 SNEGSKA (reference sequence). CDR3 loop: CSAGGDRIYEQYF. The CDR3 DNA sequence: TGCAGTGCTGGAGGGGACAGAATATACGAGCAGTACTTC.

The chain recombines TRBV15 with TRBJ1-2, with a possible D match to TRBD1 (5 bases). Deletions cut 8 bases from V and 8 bases from J, with 15 bases between. Germline assignment: CDR1 LNHNV and CDR2 YYDKDF (reference sequence). The CDR3 runs to 12 residues. The CDR3 region is CATFFGGYGYTF. The CDR3 nucleotides read TGTGCCACCTTCTTTGGGGGATACGGCTACACCTTC.